These 21 T cell receptor beta chains were sequenced from one sample in a study of regulatory T cells in long-lasting Graves disease. Construction of TCR beta libraries relied on iRepertoire HTBI primers and on Arm-PCR targeting CDR3 regions. TCRdb recomputed calls from the multiplex PCR reads with MiXCR, one row per CDR3 protein. The data contain 500,000 to 700,000 distinct CDR3 sequences, around 30% of them singletons. Time point indicated: persistent/refractory GD, antithyroid drugs over 5 years with positive TRAb. Following extraction of RNA from PBMCs, that RNA was used to make the TCR library. The material was peripheral blood mononuclear cells (PBMCs), obtained when the disease was refractory, from a patient treated with antithyroid drugs. These receptor sequences come from a female donor with Graves disease.

The chain joins TRBV19 to TRBJ1-2, with D uncertain. Germline V gene lookup returns CDR1 LNHDA and CDR2 SQIVND (reference sequence). The ends were cut back, 5 bases at V and 5 bases at J, with 12 bases in the middle. The CDR3 length is 13 residues. This chain's CDR3 is CASSAPGIYGYTF. CDR3 nucleotide sequence: TGTGCCAGTAGTGCTCCGGGAATTTATGGCTACACCTTC.

The chain couples TRBV7-9 to TRBJ1-5; D unresolved. The CDR3 has 18 amino acids. In germline, CDR1 is SEHNR, CDR2 FQNEAQ (reference sequence). V lost 5 bases and J 1 base, leaving 21 bases between the germline ends. CDR3 DNA sequence: TGTGCCAGCAGCCTGACCCAGGACCGCATTCCGAGCAATCAGCCCCAGCATTTT. Protein: CASSLTQDRIPSNQPQHF.

The chain recombines TRBV29-1 with TRBJ1-2; D gene ambiguous. Germline CDR1 SQVTM, CDR2 ANQGSEA. This CDR3 has 14 residues. V was clipped by 4 bases and J by 0 bases, with 12 bases between them. The CDR3 loop is CSVVGGSTNYGYTF. The DNA for the CDR3 is TGCAGCGTTGTCGGCGGGTCCACTAACTATGGCTACACCTTC.

This sequence joins TRBV3-1 and TRBJ1-2; D unclear. Germline values: CDR1 LGHDT, CDR2 YNNKEL (reference sequence). V gave up 3 bases and J gave up 6 bases, with 17 bases separating them. This CDR3 spans 15 amino acids. The CDR3, as DNA: TGTGCCAGCAGCCAGAGATCATCCCCCGTGCATGGCTACACCTTC. It specifies CASSQRSSPVHGYTF.

This chain uses TRBV28 with TRBJ2-7, with D perhaps TRBD1 or TRBD2 (5 bases each). This CDR3 has 14 amino acids. Germline V CDR1 and CDR2: MDHEN, SYDVKM. With 1 base removed from V and 6 bases from J, the gap between germline ends came to 13 bases. CDR3 DNA sequence: TGTGCCAGCAGTTTATCCAGGGAAGGGAGCGAGCAGTACTTC. Encoded protein: CASSLSREGSEQYF. The full variable domain, its missing parts supplied by reference TRBV28 and TRBJ2-7, is DVKVTQSSRYLVKRTGEKVFLECVQDMDHENMFWYRQDPGLGLRLIYFSYDVKMKEKGDIPEGYSVSREKKERFSLILESASTNQTSMYLCASSLSREGSEQYFGPGTRLTVT.

As for this clonotype: This CDR3 fails to terminate in the conserved phenylalanine or tryptophan, so it likely reflects a read error. This rearrangement joins TRBV19 to TRBJ2-6, with D hard to call. Germline assignment: CDR1 LNHDA and CDR2 SQIVND (reference sequence). There are 20 residues in the CDR3. V was clipped by 5 bases and J by 0 bases, with 23 bases between them. For the CDR3, the DNA is TGTGCCAGTAGTGATCCCCGAAGGCAGGCGACCCCCTCTGGGGCCAACGTCCTGACTTCC. Translated: CASSDPRRQATPSGANVLTS.

This clonotype came up a few times. The chain carries TRBV9 and TRBJ1-2; D remains ambiguous. CDR3 length: 15 residues. Trimming took 0 bases from V and 4 from J, leaving 13 bases between them. Germline V lookup: CDR1 SGDLS, CDR2 YYNGEE. The CDR3 bases are TGTGCCAGCAGCGTAGGCAGCCTGTTCGCCTATGGCTACACCTTC. Translated: CASSVGSLFAYGYTF.

This clonotype was counted only a few times. This chain connects TRBV19 to TRBJ1-1; no firm D call. CDR3 length: 13 residues. CDR1 is LNHDA, CDR2 SQIVND, per germline (reference sequence). The ends were cut back, 7 bases at V and 5 bases at J, with 14 bases in the middle. The CDR3 DNA is TGTGCCAGTACTTTCACGACGGGTACTGAAGCTTTCTTT. Translation: CASTFTTGTEAFF.

This clonotype was counted only a few times. The CDR3 loop reads CASSQDRTDGYTF. CDR3 DNA sequence: TGTGCCAGCAGCCAAGATAGGACGGATGGCTACACCTTC. This chain uses TRBV3-1 with TRBJ1-2, with D uncertain. The V gene's germline CDR1 is LGHDT and CDR2 YNNKEL (reference sequence). CDR3 length: 13 residues. The V gene lost 0 bases and the J gene lost 6 bases, with 8 bases spanning the gap.

There are many counts of this clonotype. J is TRBJ2-7 and V is TRBV12-3 or TRBV12-4, with a weak D call TRBD2 (6 bases). The V end was cut by 7 bases, the J end by 2 bases, with 12 bases between. The CDR3 contains 13 residues. The CDR3 DNA follows: TGTGCCAGCACCGGAAGGGAGGCCTACGAGCAGTACTTC. Its protein product is CASTGREAYEQYF.

The rearrangement links TRBV12-5 to TRBJ2-7, with D hard to call. Germline V gives CDR1 LGHNT, CDR2 FRNRAP. V was cut by 1 base and J by 0 bases, with 10 bases left in between. The CDR3 is 15 residues long. The CDR3 region is CASGLDPGSSYEQYF. The CDR3 DNA reads TGTGCTAGTGGTTTGGACCCCGGGTCCTCCTACGAGCAGTACTTC.

Comments on this clonotype: An end of the junction does not agree with germline; a read error may underlie this. CDR3 DNA: TGCGCCAGCAGCGTCTCCGGGACTAGCGGCGAGACCCAGTGCTTC. Its protein product is CASSVSGTSGETQCF. The chain is built from TRBV5-1 and TRBJ2-5, with TRBD2 matching over 11 bases. From germline, CDR1 is SGHRS and CDR2 YFSETQ. This CDR3 comprises 15 residues. Filled out from reference TRBV5-1 and TRBJ2-5, the complete variable domain reads KAGVTQTPRYLIKTRGQQVTLSCSPISGHRSVSWYQQTPGQGLQFLFEYFSETQRNKGNFPGRFSGRQFSNSRSEMNVSTLELGDSALYLCASSVSGTSGETQCFGPGTRLLVL.

The chain combines TRBV12-3 or TRBV12-4 with TRBJ1-3; TRBD1 matches at 8 bases. CDR3 size: 17 residues. With V trimmed by 1 base and J by 0 bases, 5 bases remained unmatched. The CDR3 DNA is TGTGCCAGCAGTTTAGGGGACAGGATCTCCTCTGGAAACACCATATATTTT. Protein sequence: CASSLGDRISSGNTIYF.

This clonotype was counted only a few times. The chain recombines TRBV6-1 with TRBJ1-2, with TRBD1 matching 7 bases. V shed 6 bases and J 5 bases; nucleotides not matched to a gene: 15. CDR3 length: 16 residues. Germline V lookup: CDR1 MNHNS, CDR2 SASEGT. The CDR3 DNA follows: TGTGCCAGCAGCTCCAGGGACAGCCCCTCTGGATATGGCTACACCTTC. This codes for CASSSRDSPSGYGYTF.

The rearrangement joins TRBV6-1 to TRBJ1-2; 8 nucleotides line up with TRBD1. Germline trimming cut 6 bases from V and 4 bases from J; bases unmatched to any gene: 4. Germline V lookup: CDR1 MNHNS, CDR2 SASEGT. The CDR3 is 13 residues long. CDR3 in amino acids: CASRNDRGYGYTF. The CDR3 nucleotides are TGTGCCAGCAGGAACGACAGGGGCTATGGCTACACCTTC.

This clonotype has just a few counts. The genes are TRBV6-2 or TRBV6-3 and TRBJ1-2; possibly TRBD1 for D (5 bases). Germline V CDR1 and CDR2: MNHEY, SVGEGT. This CDR3 spans 13 amino acids. V dropped 2 bases and J dropped 8 bases, with 12 bases sitting between them. The CDR3 nucleotides are TGTGCCAGCAGTTACCTGGACACGACGGGCTACACCTTC. Translating gives CASSYLDTTGYTF.

This clonotype was counted between two and nine times. The chain carries TRBV6-1 and TRBJ1-6, with D perhaps TRBD1 (5 bases). The CDR3 totals 13 residues. V was clipped by 7 bases and J by 7 bases, with 11 bases between them. The germline V gene encodes CDR1 MNHNS and CDR2 SASEGT. The CDR3 spells CASTGAPNSPLHF. Written as DNA, the CDR3 is TGTGCCAGCACTGGGGCCCCCAATTCACCCCTCCACTTT.

This clonotype showed up just a few times. CDR3 sequence: CASGLQGMGGAGELFF. The CDR3 bases are TGTGCTAGTGGCCTACAGGGTATGGGGGGTGCCGGGGAGCTGTTTTTT. This rearrangement joins TRBV12-5 to TRBJ2-2; possibly TRBD1 or TRBD2 for D (6 bases each). V gave up 6 bases and J gave up 6 bases, with 20 bases separating them. The CDR3 sequence is 16 residues long. Per germline, CDR1 LGHNT and CDR2 FRNRAP.

This chain joins TRBV27 and TRBJ1-5; a possible D gene is TRBD1 (6 bases). The CDR3 loop spans 15 amino acids. Germline CDR1 MNHEY, CDR2 SMNVEV (reference sequence). Between the trimmed V and J ends, which lost 6 bases and 3 bases, there was a span of 15 bases. The CDR3 sequence is CASSLSGGHNQPQHF. In nucleotides, the CDR3 is TGTGCCAGCAGCCTGAGTGGGGGGCACAATCAGCCCCAGCATTTT.

This clonotype has at least ten counts. The CDR3 sequence is CSAPSGTAYEQYF. The CDR3 coding sequence is TGCAGTGCCCCTAGCGGGACAGCCTACGAGCAGTACTTC. V gene TRBV20-1 combines with J gene TRBJ2-7, with 9 nucleotides matching TRBD2. V was pared by 6 bases and J by 2 bases, with 5 bases of the junction left unmatched. CDR3 length: 13 residues. The V gene's germline CDR1 is DFQATT and CDR2 SNEGSKA (reference sequence).

This clonotype has only a few counts. The V and J genes are TRBV2 and TRBJ1-2; TRBD1 agrees at 7 bases. The CDR3 is 16 amino acids. The V segment lost 6 bases and the J segment 3 bases; nucleotides outside the gene matches: 13. Germline V lookup: CDR1 SNHLY, CDR2 FYNNEI. The CDR3 sequence is CASSPARGAAYYGYTF. The DNA of the CDR3 is TGTGCCAGCAGCCCCGCCAGGGGGGCGGCTTACTATGGCTACACCTTC.